This record looks at one T cell receptor (beta chain) sequence and its context. Its antigen is currently unknown. Assay runs were performed at deep level. The protocol was immunoSEQ multiplex PCR, while the TCRdb copy is restricted to in-frame clones and leaves out a portion. The profile covers fewer than 1.4 million clones, with roughly 74% appearing a single time and 0.6% to 0.75% taken by the ten largest. This entry comes from a study of shared clonotypes between healthy human individuals. Broader study findings: Against clonotypes common to all four donors, non-shared ones had lower generation probabilities. Only blood was sampled, and tissue TCR repertoires likely differ from blood ones. Investigators expected sequencing depth to affect clonotype sharing among donors.

The TCR comes from a man aged 18 to 30 in good health. Some clones in this sample may be carry-over from other donors' samples. What was sequenced was memory CD4+ T cells from PBMCs. The sample's subset: CD45RA-negative fraction.

The CDR3 here is CASSLGSEANEQFF. CDR3 DNA sequence: TGCGCCAGCAGCTTAGGGAGCGAGGCCAATGAGCAGTTCTTC. The chain links TRBV5-1 to TRBJ2-1, with D perhaps matching TRBD2 (5 bases). This CDR3 spans 14 amino acids. Germline CDR1 reads SGHRS; CDR2 reads YFSETQ. The V end lost 2 bases, the J end lost 6 bases, and 12 bases lay between the germline ends.